Listed below are T cell receptor beta chains from one sample, sequenced in a study of blood T cell repertoires in COVID-19. TCRdb keeps only in-frame clones here, not all; method: immunoSEQ multiplex PCR. Of approximately 150,000 clones detected, roughly 82% appear once; the ten largest clones hold more than 2%. The specimen sequenced was peripheral blood. These receptors were collected from a man aged 70 or older with acute or convalescent COVID-19. The CDR3 runs from the conserved cysteine through the conserved F or W. The D gene is left open where the match is weak. Size values are once, few and many counts, or a class for expanded clones, and some rows have none.

clone_size j_call d_call v_call cdr3_aa cdr3_nt
- TRBJ2-5 TRBD1 TRBV24-1 CATSDLNRGLETQYF TGTGCCACCAGTGATTTGAACAGGGGGCTAGAGACCCAGTACTTC
- TRBJ2-1 - TRBV4-2 CASSQDNRVSNEQFF TGTGCCAGCAGCCAAGACAACAGGGTTTCGAATGAGCAGTTCTTC
- TRBJ2-7 - TRBV2 CASSDVVSYEQYF TGTGCCAGCAGTGATGTTGTGAGTTACGAGCAGTACTTC
once TRBJ2-3 - TRBV5-6 CASSLGPTSTDTQYF TGTGCCAGCAGCTTGGGCCCCACTAGCACAGATACGCAGTATTTT
- TRBJ1-5 - TRBV28 CASTLGIGISNQPQHF TGTGCCAGCACTTTAGGTATCGGGATTAGCAATCAGCCCCAGCATTTT
once TRBJ2-5 TRBD1 TRBV11-2 CASSAWGTVQETQYF TGTGCCAGCAGCGCGTGGGGGACAGTACAAGAGACCCAGTACTTC
- TRBJ2-2 - TRBV7-2 CASSPARINTGELFF TGTGCCAGCAGCCCGGCGAGGATTAACACCGGGGAGCTGTTTTTT
- TRBJ2-2 TRBD1 TRBV3-1/TRBV3-2 CASCPGTGDTGELFF TGTGCCAGCTGTCCTGGGACAGGGGACACCGGGGAGCTGTTTTTT
- TRBJ1-1 TRBD1 TRBV6-5 CASSFRGWNTEAFF TGTGCCAGCAGCTTCAGGGGGTGGAACACTGAAGCTTTCTTT
- TRBJ1-2 - TRBV5-1 CASSLGTATNYGYTF TGCGCCAGCAGCTTGGGGACAGCTACTAACTATGGCTACACCTTC
- TRBJ1-2 - TRBV15 CATSRVLSGYTF TGTGCCACCAGCAGAGTCCTTTCTGGCTACACCTTC
few TRBJ2-2 TRBD1 TRBV2 CARQGSTGELFF TGTGCCAGACAGGGGTCCACCGGGGAGCTGTTTTTT
few TRBJ1-2 TRBD1 TRBV2 CASSRQGGYTF TGTGCCAGCAGCAGACAGGGGGGGTACACCTTC
- TRBJ2-7 TRBD1 TRBV6-6 CASAGTDASYEQYF TGTGCCAGCGCCGGGACAGATGCTTCCTACGAGCAGTACTTC
- TRBJ2-3 - TRBV29-1 CSVEISSTDTQYF TGCAGCGTTGAAATCTCTTCCACAGATACGCAGTATTTT
- TRBJ2-7 TRBD1 TRBV6-5 CASSLGTGGFYEQYF TGTGCCAGCAGTTTGGGGACAGGGGGTTTCTACGAGCAGTACTTC
- TRBJ1-4 TRBD1 TRBV6-1 CASSDGTGWDEKLFF TGTGCCAGCAGTGACGGGACAGGATGGGACGAAAAACTGTTTTTT
once TRBJ2-7 - TRBV7-2 CASSKDSREQYF TGTGCCAGCAGCAAAGACAGTAGAGAGCAGTACTTC
few TRBJ2-1 TRBD1 TRBV6-4 CATGMATTGRNEQFF TGTGCCACAGGGATGGCCACGACAGGGCGCAATGAGCAGTTCTTC
- TRBJ2-7 - TRBV20-1 CSASPLTGIDYEQYF TGCAGTGCTAGTCCCCTTACAGGGATAGACTACGAGCAGTACTTC
once TRBJ2-1 - TRBV5-1 CASSLGRDEQFF TGCGCCAGCAGCTTGGGCCGAGATGAGCAGTTCTTC
once TRBJ1-5 - TRBV28 CASRVYSNQPQHF TGTGCCAGCAGGGTCTATAGCAATCAGCCCCAGCATTTT
- TRBJ1-6 TRBD1 TRBV6-5 CASRNRDRENSPLHF TGTGCCAGCAGGAACCGGGACAGGGAAAATTCACCCCTCCACTTT
- TRBJ2-2 TRBD1 TRBV3-1/TRBV3-2 CASSQDGTGSGELFF TGTGCCAGCAGCCAGGACGGGACAGGAAGCGGGGAGCTGTTTTTT
- TRBJ2-7 TRBD1 TRBV28 CASSLYGTGFYEQYF TGTGCCAGCAGTTTATACGGGACAGGGTTTTACGAGCAGTACTTC
- TRBJ2-2 - TRBV19 CASSQTGPTGELFF TGTGCCAGTAGCCAGACAGGACCAACCGGGGAGCTGTTTTTT
- TRBJ1-4 - TRBV27 CASSDNPGYEKLFF TGTGCCAGCAGTGACAACCCCGGCTATGAAAAACTGTTTTTT
- TRBJ1-1 - TRBV10-3 CAISGTGTEAFF TGTGCCATCAGTGGGACGGGAACTGAAGCTTTCTTT
- TRBJ2-3 TRBD1 TRBV10-3 CASTQPTGDTTDTQYF TGTGCCAGCACACAGCCGACAGGGGATACCACAGATACGCAGTATTTT
- TRBJ1-6 - TRBV6-1 CASSEGEGRSYNSPLHF TGTGCCAGCAGTGAAGGGGAGGGTCGCTCCTATAATTCACCCCTCCACTTT
few TRBJ1-1 TRBD1 TRBV19 CASSTTGGLTEAFF TGTGCCAGTAGTACAACAGGGGGTTTAACTGAAGCTTTCTTT
- TRBJ1-4 - TRBV29-1 CSAREELDGEKLFF TGCAGCGCCAGGGAGGAGCTTGACGGGGAAAAACTGTTTTTT
- TRBJ2-5 - TRBV6-5 CASPRRGAGETQYF TGTGCCAGCCCTCGTCGGGGGGCCGGAGAGACCCAGTACTTC
- TRBJ2-1 - TRBV7-2 CASSYRGGNEQFF TGTGCCAGCAGCTATAGGGGGGGCAATGAGCAGTTCTTC
- TRBJ1-4 - TRBV3-1/TRBV3-2 CASSQDQGLENEKLFF TGTGCCAGCAGCCAAGATCAGGGATTGGAGAATGAAAAACTGTTTTTT
- TRBJ2-1 - TRBV10-1 CASSPVSSYNEQFF TGCGCCAGCAGCCCGGTAAGCTCCTACAATGAGCAGTTCTTC
- TRBJ2-7 - TRBV27 CASSFKQGYEQYF TGTGCCAGCAGTTTCAAACAGGGCTACGAGCAGTACTTC
few TRBJ1-1 - TRBV11-2 CASSLNREAFF TGTGCCAGCAGCTTAAATCGTGAAGCTTTCTTT
- TRBJ1-2 TRBD1 TRBV5-1 CASSLETGVTYGYTF TGCGCCAGCAGCTTGGAGACAGGGGTGACCTATGGCTACACCTTC
- TRBJ2-3 - TRBV18 CASSPPQGADTQYF TGTGCCAGCTCACCACCCCAGGGTGCAGATACGCAGTATTTT
- TRBJ2-1 - TRBV5-1 CASSPQTPRTHNEQFF TGCGCCAGCAGCCCTCAAACCCCCAGAACGCACAATGAGCAGTTCTTC
- TRBJ2-1 - TRBV20-1 CSASLDRDSQYNEQFF TGCAGTGCTAGTTTGGACCGGGACTCACAATACAATGAGCAGTTCTTC
once TRBJ2-1 TRBD2 TRBV19 CASSWGTSVIRPRNEQFF TGTGCCAGTAGTTGGGGGACTAGCGTCATCCGCCCCAGGAATGAGCAGTTCTTC
- TRBJ2-7 TRBD2 TRBV5-1 CASSLALAGAQGSYEQYF TGCGCCAGCAGCTTGGCTCTAGCGGGAGCTCAAGGCTCCTACGAGCAGTACTTC
- TRBJ1-2 - TRBV7-2 CASSFGQPSYGYTF TGTGCCAGCAGCTTCGGACAGCCATCTTATGGCTACACCTTC
once TRBJ2-3 TRBD2 TRBV5-4 CASSLGSRGADTQYF TGTGCCAGCAGCTTGGGTTCTCGGGGGGCAGATACGCAGTATTTT
- TRBJ1-3 - TRBV19 CASTTPSSGNTIYF TGTGCCAGTACTACCCCGAGCTCTGGAAACACCATATATTTT
few TRBJ1-6 - TRBV4-1 CASSQESGRGARDSPLHF TGCGCCAGCAGCCAAGAATCGGGGCGGGGGGCGCGGGATTCACCCCTCCACTTT